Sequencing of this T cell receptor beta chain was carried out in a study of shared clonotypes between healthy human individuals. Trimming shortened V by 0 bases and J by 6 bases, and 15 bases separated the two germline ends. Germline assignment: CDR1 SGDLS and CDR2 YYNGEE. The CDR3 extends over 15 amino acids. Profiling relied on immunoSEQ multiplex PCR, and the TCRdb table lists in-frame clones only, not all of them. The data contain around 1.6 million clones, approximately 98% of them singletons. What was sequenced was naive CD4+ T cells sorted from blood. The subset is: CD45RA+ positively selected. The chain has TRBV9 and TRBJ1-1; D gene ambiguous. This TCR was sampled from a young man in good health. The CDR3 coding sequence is TGTGCCAGCAGCGTAGTTCCGGGAGCGAAATCTGAAGCTTTCTTT. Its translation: CASSVVPGAKSEAFF.